The clone carrying this T cell receptor (beta chain) was counted only a few times. The target antigen is unknown. This sample was taken from a study of T-cell memory formation after mild COVID-19. Overall study results and limits: Cross-reactive memory apparently joined, as some responding clones appeared in pre-infection memory.

The TCR alpha and TCR beta cDNA libraries, bearing sample barcodes and UMIs, were generated by 5'RACE using constant-segment primers. TCRdb re-called the 5' RACE reads with MiXCR, one entry per CDR3 protein. Here the sample spans roughly 450,000 distinct CDR3 sequences, approximately 18% being singletons. Germline CDR1 MDHEN, CDR2 SYDVKM. The CDR3 has 17 amino acids. V lost 6 bases to trimming and J lost 0 bases, with 17 bases between them. Sequencing was performed on PBMCs or a T cell subset sorted from them (not recorded which). The sequence derives from an adult woman who had mild COVID-19 (a few samples of this study predate the infection). Cell type and time point are not known. The chain is built from TRBV28 and TRBJ2-2; weak D call: TRBD1 (6 bases). CDR3 in amino acids: CASRRTGKVTNTGELFF. CDR3 sequence (DNA): TGTGCCAGCAGACGTACAGGGAAAGTCACGAACACCGGGGAGCTGTTTTTT.